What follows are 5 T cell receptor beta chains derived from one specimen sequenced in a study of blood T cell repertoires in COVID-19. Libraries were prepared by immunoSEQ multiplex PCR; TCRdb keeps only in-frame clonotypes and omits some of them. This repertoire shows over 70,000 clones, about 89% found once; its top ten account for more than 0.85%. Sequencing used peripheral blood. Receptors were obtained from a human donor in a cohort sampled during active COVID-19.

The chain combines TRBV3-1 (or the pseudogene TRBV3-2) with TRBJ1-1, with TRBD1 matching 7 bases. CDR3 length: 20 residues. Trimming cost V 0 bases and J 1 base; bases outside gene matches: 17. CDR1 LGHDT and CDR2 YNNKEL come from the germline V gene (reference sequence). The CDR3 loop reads CASSQERSTGVPFGNTEAFF. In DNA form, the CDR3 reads TGTGCCAGCAGCCAAGAGCGTAGTACAGGGGTCCCCTTTGGGAACACTGAAGCTTTCTTT.

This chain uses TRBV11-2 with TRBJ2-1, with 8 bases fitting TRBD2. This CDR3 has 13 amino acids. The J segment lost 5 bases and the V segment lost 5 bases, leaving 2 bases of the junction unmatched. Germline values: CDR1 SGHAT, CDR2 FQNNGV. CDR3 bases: TGTGCCAGCAGCGGGACTAGGCACAATGAGCAGTTCTTC. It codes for CASSGTRHNEQFF.

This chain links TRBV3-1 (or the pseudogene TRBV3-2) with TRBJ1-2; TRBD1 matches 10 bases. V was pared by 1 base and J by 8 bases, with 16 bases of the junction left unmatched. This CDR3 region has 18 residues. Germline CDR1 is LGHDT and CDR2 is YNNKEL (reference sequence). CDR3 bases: TGTGCCAGCAGCCAAGGGCCGTTAGTCGGACAGGGGGTAAGGGGCTACACCTTC. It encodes CASSQGPLVGQGVRGYTF.

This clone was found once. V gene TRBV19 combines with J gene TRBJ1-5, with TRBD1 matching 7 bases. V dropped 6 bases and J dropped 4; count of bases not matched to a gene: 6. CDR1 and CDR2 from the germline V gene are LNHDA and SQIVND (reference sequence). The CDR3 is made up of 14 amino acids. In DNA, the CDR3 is TGTGCCAGTAGCCCTGGGACAGAAAATCAGCCCCAGCATTTT. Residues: CASSPGTENQPQHF.

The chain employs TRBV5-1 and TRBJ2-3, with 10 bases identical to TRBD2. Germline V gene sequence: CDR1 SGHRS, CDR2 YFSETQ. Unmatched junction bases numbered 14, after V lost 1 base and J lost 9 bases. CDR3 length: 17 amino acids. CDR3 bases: TGCGCCAGCAGCTTGAGAGAACTAGCGGGGTTCAGTGGGACGCAGTATTTT. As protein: CASSLRELAGFSGTQYF.